This is a list of T cell receptor beta chains from one sample in a study of cytomegalovirus exposure and HLA in healthy donors. Here immunoSEQ multiplex PCR was the method, and the copy in TCRdb shows in-frame clones only, minus some. Of a few hundred thousand clones in the sample, approximately 81% were seen once. The sequencing sample was made of PBMCs. Receptors originate from a man aged 25-45 years in good health and CMV-seronegative. Each CDR3 is given with its conserved first and last residue. Fields, in order: J gene, clone size, D gene, V gene, CDR3 protein, CDR3 DNA. D genes are given only for firm matches. The size of a clone is reported for some rows only, either as once, few or many, or as a class for expanded clones.

j_gene: TRBJ2-1
abundance: .
d_gene: .
v_gene: TRBV6-1
CDR3aa: CASSVLGSEQFF
CDR3nt: TGTGCCAGCAGTGTTTTGGGGAGTGAGCAGTTCTTC

j_gene: TRBJ1-5
abundance: .
d_gene: TRBD1
v_gene: TRBV27
CDR3aa: CASSLAINPGDRDYSNQPQHF
CDR3nt: TGTGCCAGCAGTTTAGCCATAAATCCAGGGGACAGGGATTATAGCAATCAGCCCCAGCATTTT

j_gene: TRBJ2-7
abundance: .
d_gene: .
v_gene: TRBV27
CDR3aa: CASSYRVRGYEQYF
CDR3nt: TGTGCCAGCAGTTACAGGGTCCGGGGCTACGAGCAGTACTTC

j_gene: TRBJ1-2
abundance: .
d_gene: .
v_gene: TRBV27
CDR3aa: CASSLYPQRRKEAGYTF
CDR3nt: TGTGCCAGCAGTTTATACCCTCAGAGACGGAAAGAGGCGGGCTACACCTTC

j_gene: TRBJ2-1
abundance: few
d_gene: TRBD2
v_gene: TRBV5-1
CDR3aa: CASSPRGGYNNEQFF
CDR3nt: TGCGCCAGCAGCCCCCGGGGGGGGTATAACAATGAGCAGTTCTTC

j_gene: TRBJ2-1
abundance: .
d_gene: .
v_gene: TRBV9
CDR3aa: CASSVGVNEQFF
CDR3nt: TGTGCCAGCAGCGTAGGCGTCAATGAGCAGTTCTTC

j_gene: TRBJ2-5
abundance: .
d_gene: .
v_gene: TRBV5-1
CDR3aa: CASSVGGPQETQYF
CDR3nt: TGCGCCAGCTCTGTGGGAGGACCACAAGAGACCCAGTACTTC

j_gene: TRBJ2-5
abundance: .
d_gene: .
v_gene: TRBV28
CDR3aa: CASSYAASVNQYF
CDR3nt: TGTGCCAGCAGTTACGCGGCCTCCGTTAACCAGTACTTC

j_gene: TRBJ1-2
abundance: few
d_gene: TRBD1
v_gene: TRBV9
CDR3aa: CASRARTGDVYGYTF
CDR3nt: TGTGCCAGCAGAGCCCGGACAGGGGATGTCTATGGCTACACCTTC

j_gene: TRBJ1-1
abundance: .
d_gene: .
v_gene: TRBV4-1
CDR3aa: CASSQQGLGEAFF
CDR3nt: TGCGCCAGCAGCCAACAGGGGCTAGGAGAAGCTTTCTTT

j_gene: TRBJ2-7
abundance: .
d_gene: .
v_gene: TRBV4-3
CDR3aa: CASSQDLTGVMTEQYF
CDR3nt: TGCGCCAGCAGCCAAGATCTCACCGGGGTAATGACCGAGCAGTACTTC

j_gene: TRBJ2-7
abundance: .
d_gene: TRBD1
v_gene: TRBV2
CDR3aa: CASSYHRTGGTYEQYF
CDR3nt: TGTGCCAGCAGTTACCATCGGACAGGCGGCACCTACGAGCAGTACTTC

j_gene: TRBJ1-5
abundance: .
d_gene: TRBD1
v_gene: TRBV7-2
CDR3aa: CASSRDRLNQPQHF
CDR3nt: TGTGCCAGCAGCCGGGACAGACTCAATCAGCCCCAGCATTTT

j_gene: TRBJ2-5
abundance: few
d_gene: .
v_gene: TRBV7-8
CDR3aa: CASSLSGLETQYF
CDR3nt: TGTGCCAGCAGCTTATCAGGGTTGGAGACCCAGTACTTC

j_gene: TRBJ2-7
abundance: once
d_gene: .
v_gene: TRBV28
CDR3aa: CASSQLPLSYEQYF
CDR3nt: TGTGCCAGCAGTCAACTACCTCTTTCCTACGAGCAGTACTTC

j_gene: TRBJ1-3
abundance: .
d_gene: .
v_gene: TRBV6-1
CDR3aa: CASTWGLNTIYF
CDR3nt: TGTGCCAGCACATGGGGGCTAAACACCATATATTTT

j_gene: TRBJ2-3
abundance: few
d_gene: .
v_gene: TRBV5-4
CDR3aa: CASSSDTTDTQYF
CDR3nt: TGTGCCAGCAGCTCCGACACGACAGATACGCAGTATTTT

j_gene: TRBJ1-3
abundance: few
d_gene: .
v_gene: TRBV6-1
CDR3aa: CASSEERGLLSGNTIYF
CDR3nt: TGTGCCAGCAGTGAAGAAAGGGGCCTACTCTCTGGAAACACCATATATTTT

j_gene: TRBJ1-1
abundance: .
d_gene: TRBD1
v_gene: TRBV11-2
CDR3aa: CASSPPDRAPEAFF
CDR3nt: TGTGCCAGCAGCCCCCCGGACAGGGCCCCTGAAGCTTTCTTT

j_gene: TRBJ1-3
abundance: .
d_gene: .
v_gene: TRBV19
CDR3aa: CASSRLGPERGGNTIYF
CDR3nt: TGTGCCAGTAGCCGACTCGGCCCAGAGCGAGGTGGAAACACCATATATTTT

j_gene: TRBJ1-4
abundance: .
d_gene: TRBD1
v_gene: TRBV7-2
CDR3aa: CASSLKGQFAEKLFF
CDR3nt: TGTGCCAGCAGCTTAAAGGGACAGTTCGCAGAAAAACTGTTTTTT

j_gene: TRBJ2-7
abundance: once
d_gene: TRBD1
v_gene: TRBV14
CDR3aa: CASTQGAGYEQYF
CDR3nt: TGTGCCAGCACCCAGGGGGCAGGCTACGAGCAGTACTTC

j_gene: TRBJ1-5
abundance: once
d_gene: TRBD1
v_gene: TRBV2
CDR3aa: CASSAGTGRNQPQHF
CDR3nt: TGTGCCAGCAGTGCTGGGACAGGGAGGAACCAGCCCCAGCATTTT

j_gene: TRBJ1-3
abundance: .
d_gene: .
v_gene: TRBV28
CDR3aa: CASSSPLLGAGGNTIYF
CDR3nt: TGTGCCAGCAGCTCCCCTCTCCTAGGGGCTGGTGGAAACACCATATATTTT

j_gene: TRBJ2-1
abundance: once
d_gene: TRBD2
v_gene: TRBV4-3
CDR3aa: CASSQDIGLAASYNEQFF
CDR3nt: TGCGCCAGCAGCCAAGATATAGGACTAGCGGCCTCCTACAATGAGCAGTTCTTC

j_gene: TRBJ1-1
abundance: .
d_gene: .
v_gene: TRBV6-6
CDR3aa: CASRTPGSEAFF
CDR3nt: TGTGCCAGCAGGACGCCAGGGTCTGAAGCTTTCTTT

j_gene: TRBJ1-1
abundance: .
d_gene: .
v_gene: TRBV5-4
CDR3aa: CASSLFDREGTEAFF
CDR3nt: TGTGCCAGCAGCTTGTTCGACCGGGAGGGGACTGAAGCTTTCTTT

j_gene: TRBJ1-6
abundance: once
d_gene: .
v_gene: TRBV6-1
CDR3aa: CASSEARVNSPLHF
CDR3nt: TGTGCCAGCAGTGAAGCCCGGGTCAATTCACCCCTCCACTTT

j_gene: TRBJ2-7
abundance: .
d_gene: .
v_gene: TRBV27
CDR3aa: CASKLRATSYEQYF
CDR3nt: TGTGCCAGCAAGTTGCGCGCTACGTCCTACGAGCAGTACTTC

j_gene: TRBJ1-2
abundance: .
d_gene: TRBD1
v_gene: TRBV29-1
CDR3aa: CSVQGDRPFGYTF
CDR3nt: TGCAGCGTACAAGGGGACAGGCCCTTCGGCTACACCTTC

j_gene: TRBJ1-5
abundance: .
d_gene: TRBD1
v_gene: TRBV7-9
CDR3aa: CASSLKGAGQPQHF
CDR3nt: TGTGCCAGCAGCTTAAAGGGGGCTGGTCAGCCCCAGCATTTT

j_gene: TRBJ1-2
abundance: .
d_gene: .
v_gene: TRBV7-9
CDR3aa: CASSLDQGPYGYTF
CDR3nt: TGTGCCAGCAGCTTAGATCAGGGCCCCTATGGCTACACCTTC

j_gene: TRBJ2-7
abundance: .
d_gene: .
v_gene: TRBV27
CDR3aa: CASSLQGQPEQYF
CDR3nt: TGTGCCAGCAGTTTACAAGGACAGCCTGAGCAGTACTTC

j_gene: TRBJ1-3
abundance: once
d_gene: .
v_gene: TRBV28
CDR3aa: CASSPLGNTIYF
CDR3nt: TGTGCCAGCAGTCCCCTCGGAAACACCATATATTTT

j_gene: TRBJ2-5
abundance: .
d_gene: .
v_gene: TRBV15
CDR3aa: CATSEDSQETQYF
CDR3nt: TGTGCCACCAGCGAGGACTCTCAAGAGACCCAGTACTTC

j_gene: TRBJ2-5
abundance: .
d_gene: .
v_gene: TRBV5-1
CDR3aa: CASSSLVVETQYF
CDR3nt: TGCGCCAGCAGCTCGTTGGTAGTAGAGACCCAGTACTTC

j_gene: TRBJ1-5
abundance: .
d_gene: .
v_gene: TRBV19
CDR3aa: CASSTSGGTLNQPQHF
CDR3nt: TGTGCCAGTAGTACCTCGGGGGGGACTCTTAATCAGCCCCAGCATTTT

j_gene: TRBJ1-1
abundance: .
d_gene: TRBD1
v_gene: TRBV9
CDR3aa: CASSRKDFRDSSHEAFF
CDR3nt: TGTGCCAGCAGCCGTAAGGATTTCCGGGACAGCTCCCATGAAGCTTTCTTT

j_gene: TRBJ1-2
abundance: .
d_gene: .
v_gene: TRBV6-5
CDR3aa: CASTPGGPDGYTF
CDR3nt: TGTGCCAGCACACCGGGGGGGCCCGATGGCTACACCTTC

j_gene: TRBJ2-1
abundance: .
d_gene: .
v_gene: TRBV13
CDR3aa: CASSPVGGSYNEQFF
CDR3nt: TGTGCCAGCAGCCCCGTAGGGGGCTCCTACAATGAGCAGTTCTTC

j_gene: TRBJ2-7
abundance: .
d_gene: TRBD2
v_gene: TRBV4-2
CDR3aa: CASSQAGGLLRYEQYF
CDR3nt: TGTGCCAGCAGCCAAGCGGGGGGGCTTTTAAGGTACGAGCAGTACTTC

j_gene: TRBJ1-2
abundance: .
d_gene: TRBD1
v_gene: TRBV6-5
CDR3aa: CASSPSGTGNYGYTF
CDR3nt: TGTGCCAGCAGTCCTTCGGGGACAGGAAACTATGGCTACACCTTC

j_gene: TRBJ2-3
abundance: .
d_gene: TRBD1
v_gene: TRBV29-1
CDR3aa: CSAPLGGPTDTQYF
CDR3nt: TGCAGCGCCCCGTTAGGGGGCCCCACAGATACGCAGTATTTT

j_gene: TRBJ2-5
abundance: .
d_gene: TRBD1
v_gene: TRBV2
CDR3aa: CASIGDRGQRKETQYF
CDR3nt: TGTGCCAGCATAGGGGACAGGGGGCAAAGGAAAGAGACCCAGTACTTC

j_gene: TRBJ2-7
abundance: .
d_gene: TRBD2
v_gene: TRBV4-3
CDR3aa: CASSQDPGTSGYEQYF
CDR3nt: TGCGCCAGCAGCCAAGATCCCGGGACTAGCGGCTACGAGCAGTACTTC